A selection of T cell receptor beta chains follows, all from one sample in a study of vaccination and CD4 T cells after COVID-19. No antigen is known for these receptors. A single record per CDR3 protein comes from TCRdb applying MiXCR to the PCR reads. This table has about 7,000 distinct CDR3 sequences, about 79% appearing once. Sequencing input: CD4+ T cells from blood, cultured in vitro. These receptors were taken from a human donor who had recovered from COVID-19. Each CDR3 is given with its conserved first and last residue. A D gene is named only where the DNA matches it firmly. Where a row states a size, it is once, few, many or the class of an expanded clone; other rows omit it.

CDR3nt: TGTGCCACCAGCAGACAAAAGGAGACCCAGTACTTC
CDR3aa: CATSRQKETQYF
j_gene: TRBJ2-5
abundance: -
len: 12
d_gene: -
v_gene: TRBV15

CDR3nt: TGTGCCTGGAGGTTGAACACTGAAGCTTTCTTT
CDR3aa: CAWRLNTEAFF
j_gene: TRBJ1-1
abundance: -
len: 11
d_gene: -
v_gene: TRBV30

CDR3nt: TGTGCCTGGAGCTTGTTCCGGGGGATCTCGGAGACCCAGTACTTC
CDR3aa: CAWSLFRGISETQYF
j_gene: TRBJ2-5
abundance: -
len: 15
d_gene: -
v_gene: TRBV30

CDR3nt: TGCAGTGCTAGGGCGTTGACTAGCGGGAGCCCAGATACGCAGTATTTT
CDR3aa: CSARALTSGSPDTQYF
j_gene: TRBJ2-3
abundance: -
len: 16
d_gene: TRBD2
v_gene: TRBV20-1

CDR3nt: TGCAGTGCCTTAGCGGGGGCGGAGACCCAGTACTTC
CDR3aa: CSALAGAETQYF
j_gene: TRBJ2-5
abundance: once
len: 12
d_gene: TRBD2
v_gene: TRBV20-1

CDR3nt: TGTGCCAGTAGTGCCCGAGGGGGGGGGTTGGATCAGCCCCAGCATTTT
CDR3aa: CASSARGGGLDQPQHF
j_gene: TRBJ1-5
abundance: -
len: 16
d_gene: -
v_gene: TRBV19

CDR3nt: TGTGCCAGCAGCCCCCAGGGACTGAATGAAAAACTGTTTTTT
CDR3aa: CASSPQGLNEKLFF
j_gene: TRBJ1-4
abundance: -
len: 14
d_gene: -
v_gene: TRBV7-2